A selection of T cell receptor beta chains follows, all from one sample in a study of beta chain features in type 1 diabetes. Clones were read by immunoSEQ multiplex PCR, and TCRdb kept only the in-frame ones, dropping some. Among hundreds of thousands of clones, around 12% were seen once, and the ten largest hold 0.0095% to 0.012%. The sequenced sample was naive CD4+ T cells from blood. Every receptor here comes from a woman aged 18 to 35 with type 1 diabetes. Each CDR3 is given with its conserved first and last residue. The D gene is left open where the match is weak. Clone size appears in some rows only: once, few, many, or a class for an expanded clone.

abundance: NA
v_gene: TRBV30
len: 12
j_gene: TRBJ1-6
d_gene: NA
CDR3nt: TGTGCCAGCGGGGGACGGAATTCACCCCTCCACTTT
CDR3aa: CASGGRNSPLHF

abundance: NA
v_gene: TRBV10-3
len: 14
j_gene: TRBJ1-4
d_gene: NA
CDR3nt: TGTGCCATCAGTGAGTCGGCGGGTATGAAAACACTGTTTTTT
CDR3aa: CAISESAGMKTLFF

abundance: NA
v_gene: TRBV9
len: 16
j_gene: TRBJ2-5
d_gene: NA
CDR3nt: TGTGCCAGCAGCGTAGGGGTAGGGGATCTTCAAGAGACCCAGTACTTC
CDR3aa: CASSVGVGDLQETQYF

abundance: few
v_gene: TRBV28
len: 14
j_gene: TRBJ2-7
d_gene: NA
CDR3nt: TGTGCCAGCAGTTCCGTTCCCCTACGCTACGAGCAGTACTTC
CDR3aa: CASSSVPLRYEQYF

abundance: NA
v_gene: TRBV7-2
len: 15
j_gene: TRBJ2-5
d_gene: NA
CDR3nt: TGTGCCAGCAGCGATTTGGTTGCGGGAAGGGAGACCCAGTACTTC
CDR3aa: CASSDLVAGRETQYF

abundance: few
v_gene: TRBV7-2
len: 15
j_gene: TRBJ2-2
d_gene: NA
CDR3nt: TGTGCCAGCAGCCGCGGGACCACCCAAAACGGGGAGCTGTTTTTT
CDR3aa: CASSRGTTQNGELFF

abundance: few
v_gene: TRBV19
len: 13
j_gene: TRBJ2-5
d_gene: NA
CDR3nt: TGTGCCAGTACCGAGACAGGTTTAGAGACCCAGTACTTC
CDR3aa: CASTETGLETQYF

abundance: few
v_gene: TRBV30
len: 17
j_gene: TRBJ1-5
d_gene: NA
CDR3nt: TGTGCCTGGAGTGTGAGGCAGGGGATGGGGTTTAATCAGCCCCAGCATTTT
CDR3aa: CAWSVRQGMGFNQPQHF

abundance: NA
v_gene: TRBV28
len: 11
j_gene: TRBJ2-5
d_gene: TRBD2
CDR3nt: TGTGCCAGCAGTTTCAGCGGGAGTCCCAACTTC
CDR3aa: CASSFSGSPNF

abundance: NA
v_gene: TRBV29-1
len: 12
j_gene: TRBJ2-5
d_gene: NA
CDR3nt: TGCAGCGTTGAGGAGGGGCCGGAGACCCAGTACTTC
CDR3aa: CSVEEGPETQYF

abundance: NA
v_gene: TRBV6-6
len: 16
j_gene: TRBJ2-7
d_gene: TRBD2
CDR3nt: TGTGCCAGCAGTTCCCCCGGACTAGCGGGAGGTTACGAGCAGTACTTC
CDR3aa: CASSSPGLAGGYEQYF

abundance: few
v_gene: TRBV7-2
len: 16
j_gene: TRBJ2-3
d_gene: NA
CDR3nt: TGTGCCAGCAGCTTAGGGTCAAGCGGTTCCACAGATACGCAGTATTTT
CDR3aa: CASSLGSSGSTDTQYF

abundance: few
v_gene: TRBV11-2
len: 16
j_gene: TRBJ2-3
d_gene: TRBD2
CDR3nt: TGTGCCAGCAGCTTTCTACGAGCGGGGGGTTCAGATACGCAGTATTTT
CDR3aa: CASSFLRAGGSDTQYF

abundance: NA
v_gene: TRBV16
len: 15
j_gene: TRBJ2-1
d_gene: TRBD2
CDR3nt: TGTGCCAGCAGCCGCACTAGCGAGGGGAGGGGAGAGCAGTTCTTC
CDR3aa: CASSRTSEGRGEQFF

abundance: NA
v_gene: TRBV28
len: 18
j_gene: TRBJ2-7
d_gene: TRBD1
CDR3nt: TGTGCCAGCAGTTTCCCCCTGAGGACAGGGGGCGAGGAAAACGAGCAGTACTTC
CDR3aa: CASSFPLRTGGEENEQYF

abundance: NA
v_gene: TRBV7-2
len: 14
j_gene: TRBJ2-7
d_gene: NA
CDR3nt: TGTGCCAGCAGCTACTCGAGGGCCTCCTACGAGCAGTACTTC
CDR3aa: CASSYSRASYEQYF

abundance: few
v_gene: TRBV10-3
len: 14
j_gene: TRBJ2-3
d_gene: TRBD2
CDR3nt: TGTGCCATCAGTAGCGGGAGGGCCTCAGATACGCAGTATTTT
CDR3aa: CAISSGRASDTQYF

abundance: few
v_gene: TRBV7-2
len: 17
j_gene: TRBJ2-7
d_gene: TRBD2
CDR3nt: TGTGCCAGCAGCTTAGGGGGCGGTAGCGGGAGAGTGAGGGAGCAGTACTTC
CDR3aa: CASSLGGGSGRVREQYF

abundance: few
v_gene: TRBV7-2
len: 13
j_gene: TRBJ1-1
d_gene: NA
CDR3nt: TGTGCCAGCGCCCCCGGGGAGAGTTCTGAAGCTTTCTTT
CDR3aa: CASAPGESSEAFF

abundance: NA
v_gene: TRBV7-9
len: 17
j_gene: TRBJ2-1
d_gene: TRBD2
CDR3nt: TGTGCCAGCAGCCCCATCCTAGGCGGGGGAACTACCAATGAGCAGTTCTTC
CDR3aa: CASSPILGGGTTNEQFF

abundance: NA
v_gene: TRBV11-2
len: 15
j_gene: TRBJ1-6
d_gene: TRBD1
CDR3nt: TGTGCCAGCAGCAACCGGACAGGGGCGCTATCACCCCTCCACTTT
CDR3aa: CASSNRTGALSPLHF

abundance: NA
v_gene: TRBV6-5
len: 13
j_gene: TRBJ2-7
d_gene: NA
CDR3nt: TGTGCCAGCAGTTACGGGGGGTTCTACGAGCAGTACTTC
CDR3aa: CASSYGGFYEQYF

abundance: few
v_gene: TRBV6-1
len: 14
j_gene: TRBJ2-7
d_gene: NA
CDR3nt: TGTGCCAGCAGGGCCTTAAGAATAACCTACGAGCAGTACTTC
CDR3aa: CASRALRITYEQYF

abundance: few
v_gene: TRBV5-5
len: 15
j_gene: TRBJ2-5
d_gene: NA
CDR3nt: TGTGCCAGCAGCTTGGCGCCGTCCGCGTGGGAGACCCAGTACTTC
CDR3aa: CASSLAPSAWETQYF

abundance: few
v_gene: TRBV19
len: 13
j_gene: TRBJ1-2
d_gene: NA
CDR3nt: TGTGCCAGTAGTGTGACATTAAACTATGGCTACACCTTC
CDR3aa: CASSVTLNYGYTF

abundance: NA
v_gene: TRBV10-3
len: 17
j_gene: TRBJ2-5
d_gene: TRBD1
CDR3nt: TGTGCCATCAGTGACCCGCTCTTGGACAGGGTGAGGGAGACCCAGTACTTC
CDR3aa: CAISDPLLDRVRETQYF

abundance: few
v_gene: TRBV27
len: 16
j_gene: TRBJ1-5
d_gene: NA
CDR3nt: TGTGCCAGCAGTCCCGGGGGATGGTTCAGCAATCAGCCCCAGCATTTT
CDR3aa: CASSPGGWFSNQPQHF

abundance: few
v_gene: TRBV7-8
len: 15
j_gene: TRBJ2-3
d_gene: NA
CDR3nt: TGTGCCAGCAGCTTAGGAGGGGAGGTCACAGATACGCAGTATTTT
CDR3aa: CASSLGGEVTDTQYF

abundance: few
v_gene: TRBV7-9
len: 12
j_gene: TRBJ1-2
d_gene: NA
CDR3nt: TGTGCCAGCAGCCCTGCAGACTATGGCTACACCTTC
CDR3aa: CASSPADYGYTF

abundance: NA
v_gene: TRBV28
len: 12
j_gene: TRBJ2-2
d_gene: NA
CDR3nt: TGTGCCAGCAGCCCAGGGGTCGGGGAGCTGTTTTTT
CDR3aa: CASSPGVGELFF

abundance: NA
v_gene: TRBV9
len: 16
j_gene: TRBJ2-7
d_gene: TRBD2
CDR3nt: TGTGCCAGCAGCGTAGGGACTAGCGGGAGGCCCTACGAGCAGTACTTC
CDR3aa: CASSVGTSGRPYEQYF

abundance: few
v_gene: TRBV5-1
len: 15
j_gene: TRBJ2-7
d_gene: TRBD2
CDR3nt: TGCGCCAGCAGCCCGGCTGGGAGGGCCGCCTACGAGCAGTACTTC
CDR3aa: CASSPAGRAAYEQYF

abundance: few
v_gene: TRBV4-3
len: 14
j_gene: TRBJ2-2
d_gene: NA
CDR3nt: TGCGCCAGCAGCCAAGAGAGGGTACCCGGGGAGCTGTTTTTT
CDR3aa: CASSQERVPGELFF

abundance: once
v_gene: TRBV29-1
len: 14
j_gene: TRBJ1-2
d_gene: NA
CDR3nt: TGCAGCGTGGGGGTGGGGGGGCTGAACTATGGCTACACCTTC
CDR3aa: CSVGVGGLNYGYTF

abundance: few
v_gene: TRBV18
len: 14
j_gene: TRBJ2-1
d_gene: TRBD2
CDR3nt: TGTGCCAGCTCCCGTAGCGGGGCGGGCAATGAGCAGTTCTTC
CDR3aa: CASSRSGAGNEQFF

abundance: few
v_gene: TRBV4-3
len: 16
j_gene: TRBJ2-2
d_gene: TRBD2
CDR3nt: TGCGCCAGCAGCCAAGTAGCGGGGTTAGTCACCGGGGAGCTGTTTTTT
CDR3aa: CASSQVAGLVTGELFF

abundance: NA
v_gene: TRBV18
len: 16
j_gene: TRBJ2-3
d_gene: NA
CDR3nt: TGTGCCAGCTCACCACGGGAGGACACAGCCACAGATACGCAGTATTTT
CDR3aa: CASSPREDTATDTQYF

abundance: few
v_gene: TRBV27
len: 18
j_gene: TRBJ2-1
d_gene: TRBD2
CDR3nt: TGTGCCAGCAGTGCGGACAGGGCCGGACTAGCGGATAACAATGAGCAGTTCTTC
CDR3aa: CASSADRAGLADNNEQFF

abundance: NA
v_gene: TRBV9
len: 15
j_gene: TRBJ1-2
d_gene: NA
CDR3nt: TGTGCCAGCAGCGTAGATGGCAGGGCGGACTATGGCTACACCTTC
CDR3aa: CASSVDGRADYGYTF

abundance: few
v_gene: TRBV29-1
len: 13
j_gene: TRBJ2-3
d_gene: NA
CDR3nt: TGCAGCGTTGCACAGAGATTCACAGATACGCAGTATTTT
CDR3aa: CSVAQRFTDTQYF

abundance: few
v_gene: TRBV7-9
len: 14
j_gene: TRBJ1-1
d_gene: NA
CDR3nt: TGTGCCAGCAGCCTAAACGCAGGGAACACTGAAGCTTTCTTT
CDR3aa: CASSLNAGNTEAFF